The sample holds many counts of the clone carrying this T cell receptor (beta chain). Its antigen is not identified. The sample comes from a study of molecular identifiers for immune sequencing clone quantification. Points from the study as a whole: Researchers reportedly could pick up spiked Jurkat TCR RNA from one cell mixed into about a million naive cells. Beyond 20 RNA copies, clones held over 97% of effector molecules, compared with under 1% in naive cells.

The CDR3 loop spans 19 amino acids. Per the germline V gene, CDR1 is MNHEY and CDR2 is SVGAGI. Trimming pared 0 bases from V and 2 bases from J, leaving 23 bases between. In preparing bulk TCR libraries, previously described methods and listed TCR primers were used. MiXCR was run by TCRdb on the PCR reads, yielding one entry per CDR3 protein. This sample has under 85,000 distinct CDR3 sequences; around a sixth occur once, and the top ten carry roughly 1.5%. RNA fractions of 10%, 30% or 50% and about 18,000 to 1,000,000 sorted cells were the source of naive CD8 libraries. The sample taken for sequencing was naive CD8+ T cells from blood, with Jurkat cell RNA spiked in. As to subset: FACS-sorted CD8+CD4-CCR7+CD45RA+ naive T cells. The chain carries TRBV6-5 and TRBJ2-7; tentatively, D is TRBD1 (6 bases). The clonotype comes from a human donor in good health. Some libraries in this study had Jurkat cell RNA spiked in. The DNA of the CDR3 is TGTGCCAGCAGTTACTCGGTCTTGACAGGCGAGAGCTTTGCCTACGAGCAGTACTTC. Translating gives CASSYSVLTGESFAYEQYF.